These T cell receptor beta chains were read from a single sample in a study of blood T cells in healthy people across ages. TCRdb re-analysed the 5' RACE reads in MiXCR, keeping a single row per CDR3 protein. This sample has around 700,000 distinct CDR3 sequences, with around 25% found just once. The sample also formed part of further work on T cells of mothers and their children.

The sample consisted of blood. The receptors originated from a boy aged 5-17 years in good health. The CDR3 runs from the conserved cysteine through the conserved F or W. D genes are given only for firm matches. Size is omitted from some rows. Given values are once, few, many or a class for expanded clones.

V: TRBV20-1; size: few; J: TRBJ1-4; D: NA; CDR3: CSAGPDSNEKLFF; DNA: TGCAGTGCTGGACCCGACAGCAATGAAAAACTGTTTTTT
V: TRBV29-1; size: few; J: TRBJ2-1; D: NA; CDR3: CSIRPDPSYGSEQFF; DNA: TGCAGCATACGTCCGGACCCCTCTTATGGGAGTGAGCAGTTCTTC
V: TRBV20-1; size: few; J: TRBJ2-3; D: NA; CDR3: CSARDRHLYSTDTQYF; DNA: TGCAGTGCTAGAGACAGACACCTTTACTCCACAGATACGCAGTATTTT
V: TRBV7-2; size: NA; J: TRBJ2-5; D: NA; CDR3: CASSSRRGTQYF; DNA: TGTGCCAGCAGCTCCAGGCGGGGGACCCAGTACTTC
V: TRBV7-2; size: few; J: TRBJ2-7; D: NA; CDR3: CASSFGNNYEQYF; DNA: TGTGCCAGCAGCTTTGGAAACAACTACGAGCAGTACTTC
V: TRBV5-5; size: few; J: TRBJ2-5; D: NA; CDR3: CASSQRTVQETQYF; DNA: TGTGCCAGCAGCCAAAGGACAGTGCAAGAGACCCAGTACTTC
V: TRBV5-6; size: NA; J: TRBJ2-5; D: TRBD2; CDR3: CASSFGLAKGGQETQYF; DNA: TGTGCCAGCAGCTTCGGACTAGCAAAGGGGGGGCAAGAGACCCAGTACTTC
V: TRBV27; size: NA; J: TRBJ2-7; D: NA; CDR3: CASSPGNLATEQYF; DNA: TGTGCCAGCAGCCCGGGGAATTTGGCCACCGAGCAGTACTTC
V: TRBV7-9; size: NA; J: TRBJ2-7; D: TRBD1; CDR3: CASSPATGALYEQYF; DNA: TGTGCCAGCAGCCCAGCCACAGGGGCGCTCTACGAGCAGTACTTC
V: TRBV7-2; size: NA; J: TRBJ2-1; D: TRBD2; CDR3: CASSQVGRGGYNEQFF; DNA: TGTGCCAGCAGCCAAGTGGGGCGGGGGGGTTACAATGAGCAGTTCTTC
V: TRBV7-2; size: NA; J: TRBJ1-4; D: NA; CDR3: CASSLERGGGKLFF; DNA: TGTGCCAGCAGCTTAGAGCGTGGGGGGGGAAAACTGTTTTTT
V: TRBV6-6; size: NA; J: TRBJ2-7; D: NA; CDR3: CASRNMDYEQYF; DNA: TGTGCCAGCAGGAATATGGATTACGAGCAGTACTTC
V: TRBV5-1; size: few; J: TRBJ2-5; D: TRBD2; CDR3: CASSRGEGLALETQYF; DNA: TGCGCCAGCAGCCGCGGGGAGGGACTAGCTTTAGAGACCCAGTACTTC
V: TRBV5-6; size: once; J: TRBJ2-7; D: NA; CDR3: CASSLEEYEQYF; DNA: TGTGCCAGCAGCTTGGAGGAGTACGAGCAGTACTTC
V: TRBV29-1; size: few; J: TRBJ1-2; D: NA; CDR3: CSVEIGAGLTNYGYTF; DNA: TGCAGCGTTGAAATCGGGGCAGGTCTAACTAACTATGGCTACACCTTC
V: TRBV7-2; size: few; J: TRBJ2-1; D: TRBD2; CDR3: CASSLYWAGGSSYNEQFF; DNA: TGTGCCAGCAGCTTATACTGGGCCGGGGGGAGCTCCTACAATGAGCAGTTCTTC
V: TRBV27; size: NA; J: TRBJ2-1; D: TRBD2; CDR3: CASSLSAGTYNEQFF; DNA: TGTGCCAGCAGTTTATCAGCGGGGACCTACAATGAGCAGTTCTTC
V: TRBV10-3; size: few; J: TRBJ2-7; D: NA; CDR3: CAISERPGYEQYF; DNA: TGTGCCATCAGTGAGAGACCGGGCTACGAGCAGTACTTC
V: TRBV7-9; size: NA; J: TRBJ2-5; D: NA; CDR3: CASSPERTEGETQYF; DNA: TGTGCCAGCAGCCCAGAAAGGACGGAGGGGGAGACCCAGTACTTC
V: TRBV13; size: many; J: TRBJ2-1; D: TRBD1; CDR3: CASSQTGVDEQFF; DNA: TGTGCCAGCAGCCAAACAGGGGTGGATGAGCAGTTCTTC
V: TRBV13; size: NA; J: TRBJ2-5; D: NA; CDR3: CASSRPPGQETQYF; DNA: TGTGCCAGCAGCCGACCTCCGGGCCAAGAGACCCAGTACTTC
V: TRBV5-6; size: NA; J: TRBJ1-2; D: NA; CDR3: CASSLSPEGRNGYTF; DNA: TGTGCCAGCAGCTTGAGTCCTGAGGGGAGAAATGGCTACACCTTC
V: TRBV2; size: NA; J: TRBJ2-7; D: TRBD2; CDR3: CASNLAVKGEQYF; DNA: TGTGCCAGCAACCTAGCGGTGAAGGGAGAGCAGTACTTC
V: TRBV6-5; size: few; J: TRBJ2-5; D: NA; CDR3: CASQGHQGETQYF; DNA: TGTGCCAGCCAGGGACATCAGGGAGAGACCCAGTACTTC